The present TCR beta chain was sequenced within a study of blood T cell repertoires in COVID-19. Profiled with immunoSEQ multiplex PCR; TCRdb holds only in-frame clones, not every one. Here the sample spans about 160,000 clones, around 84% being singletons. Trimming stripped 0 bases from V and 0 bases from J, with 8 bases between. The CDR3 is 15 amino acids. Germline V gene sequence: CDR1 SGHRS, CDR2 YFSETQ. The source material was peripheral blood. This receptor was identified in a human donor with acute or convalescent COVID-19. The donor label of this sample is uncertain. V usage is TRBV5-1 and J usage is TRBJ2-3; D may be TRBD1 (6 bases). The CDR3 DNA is TGCGCCAGCAGCTTGGGAGGGGGAAGCACAGATACGCAGTATTTT. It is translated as CASSLGGGSTDTQYF. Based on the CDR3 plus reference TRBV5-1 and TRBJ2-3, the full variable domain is KAGVTQTPRYLIKTRGQQVTLSCSPISGHRSVSWYQQTPGQGLQFLFEYFSETQRNKGNFPGRFSGRQFSNSRSEMNVSTLELGDSALYLCASSLGGGSTDTQYFGPGTRLTVL.